This T cell receptor beta chain was obtained from a study of CD8 T cells in ankylosing spondylitis (dated by TCRdb to the late 2010s). General notes on the study: T cell receptor beta repertoires were profiled in healthy donors and ankylosing spondylitis patients so that disease-linked TCR variants could be found. The full study cohort comprised 20 to 30 ankylosing spondylitis patients and some 110 healthy donors. Peripheral blood samples were taken, and synovial fluid was additionally collected from ankylosing spondylitis patients. The paper's findings and limits, for the study overall: A TCR beta motif made up of several highly homologous amino acid variants appeared to be characteristic of blood from ankylosing spondylitis patients. In peripheral blood, the disease-linked clones were found at relatively low frequencies and had a CD8+ phenotype. Significant enrichment of the disease-linked clones was reported in matched synovial fluid samples from ankylosing spondylitis patients. Some TCR beta motif variants had previously been reported in synovial fluid and blood of reactive arthritis patients, which suggested common disease-initiation mechanisms.

From the cysteine through the phenylalanine, the CDR3 covers 16 amino acids. Here the CDR3 DNA is all that survives: 48 bases in frame from base 1. V trim: 3 bases; J trim: 6 bases; unmatched bases: 8. CDR1 and CDR2 were assigned from the germline V gene (reference sequence) as DFQATT and SNEGSKA. The sequencing machine was an Illumina HiSeq 2500. TCR beta libraries were prepared by quantitative 5'-RACE with molecular barcodes. Regarding the original processing steps: To identify disease-linked TCR variants, a new computational method was used, one built on a probabilistic model of VDJ rearrangement. Through fastp at Q25 and MiXCR, TCRdb rebuilt clones from the public reads, retaining in-frame beta chains. When rows share a CDR3 protein, they turn into one entry using the most common DNA and genes. The V and J calls were not made by the authors but by TCRdb's processing. The table for this sample lists 350,000 to 400,000 distinct CDR3 sequences; 20% to 25% of them were counted only once. The ten largest clones add up to under 15% of the sample.

About this clonotype itself: Its antigen target is currently unknown. No base quality values were provided; no much bigger clone lies one nucleotide off.

The sequence joins TRBV20-1 to TRBJ2-1, with 13 central nucleotides matching TRBD2. Sequencing was carried out using blood, either unsorted or a sorted T cell fraction (not recorded which). This clonotype originated in a male donor with ankylosing spondylitis or in good health (not recorded which). DNA sequence: TGCAGTGCTAGTGGGGGGACTAGCGGGGAGGGCAATGAGCAGTTCTTC. Its amino acids are CSASGGTSGEGNEQFF.